Included here is one T cell receptor (beta chain) sequence, with context. The antigen is not known. Researchers attached unique molecular identifiers to individual cDNA molecules. Each CDR3 protein gets one entry after TCRdb re-called the 5' RACE reads with MiXCR. The profile covers 65,000 to 70,000 distinct CDR3 sequences, with approximately 12% appearing a single time and around 1.7% taken by the ten largest. The data stem from a study of early T cells in non-severe SARS-CoV-2 infection. Study at large: Unpaired chains resulted from sequencing bulk RNA of unsorted whole blood.

Study-level results: Lookups in VDJdb leaned toward anti-spike CD8 responses and missed private and CD4 specificities.

CDR3 length: 14 amino acids. CDR1 and CDR2 (germline): MNHEY, SVGAGI. V was cut by 4 bases and J by 2 bases, with 11 bases left in between. The chain employs TRBV6-5 and TRBJ2-5; D is possibly TRBD1 or TRBD2 (6 bases each). The sequence derives from an adult who was a healthcare worker with PCR-confirmed SARS-CoV-2 infection or an uninfected control (not recorded which). The sequencing sample was made of whole blood. The DNA for the CDR3 is TGTGCCAGCAGTTTTTGGGGGGCACAAGAGACCCAGTACTTC. Protein sequence: CASSFWGAQETQYF.